This TCR beta chain was found in a study of T-cell reconstitution after alpha-beta-depleted transplantation in children. The CDR3 sequence is 17 residues long. Germline V lookup: CDR1 DFQATT, CDR2 SNEGSKA (reference sequence). Trimming stripped 0 bases from V and 0 bases from J, with 14 bases between. Unique molecular identifiers were incorporated when the TCRbeta library was constructed. TCRdb reanalysed the PCR reads using MiXCR and keeps one entry per CDR3 protein. The profile shows 300,000 or so distinct CDR3 sequences, around 9.6% of them singletons. Source: PBMCs from the stem cell graft donor, taken from the stem cell graft. This TCR was sampled from a human donor who donated a stem cell graft to a child with SCID. This chain links TRBV20-1 with TRBJ2-2; TRBD2 is a possible D gene (6 bases). The CDR3 region has the DNA TGCAGTGCTAGAGATCTGAGGCTAGCGCCGAACACCGGGGAGCTGTTTTTT. Its translation: CSARDLRLAPNTGELFF.